This T cell receptor (beta chain) was observed in a study of shared clonotypes between healthy human individuals. The overall study: Researchers drew samples from a couple of women and a few men aged 18 to 49. General study points: Shared clonotypes across all four donors exceeded non-shared ones in generation probability.

All donors qualified as healthy HIV-negative adults and had experienced no recent acute infections or vaccinations. As for this clone: Its antigen is as yet unknown.

Profiled with immunoSEQ multiplex PCR; TCRdb holds only in-frame clones, not every one. Here the sample spans 2 million to 3 million clones, over 85% being singletons. Sample: naive CD4+ T cells sorted from blood. Sample subset: CD45RA+ positively selected. The source is a man aged 18 to 30 in good health.

CDR3 region: CASSFPGQSSGNTIYF. The CDR3 coding sequence is TGTGCCAGCAGCTTTCCGGGCCAGAGCTCTGGAAACACCATATATTTT. This chain connects TRBV7-9 to TRBJ1-3; no firm D call. The germline CDR1 and CDR2 sequences are SEHNR and FQNEAQ (reference sequence). The CDR3 length is 16 residues. V lost 3 bases, J lost 0 bases, and 12 bases lay in between.